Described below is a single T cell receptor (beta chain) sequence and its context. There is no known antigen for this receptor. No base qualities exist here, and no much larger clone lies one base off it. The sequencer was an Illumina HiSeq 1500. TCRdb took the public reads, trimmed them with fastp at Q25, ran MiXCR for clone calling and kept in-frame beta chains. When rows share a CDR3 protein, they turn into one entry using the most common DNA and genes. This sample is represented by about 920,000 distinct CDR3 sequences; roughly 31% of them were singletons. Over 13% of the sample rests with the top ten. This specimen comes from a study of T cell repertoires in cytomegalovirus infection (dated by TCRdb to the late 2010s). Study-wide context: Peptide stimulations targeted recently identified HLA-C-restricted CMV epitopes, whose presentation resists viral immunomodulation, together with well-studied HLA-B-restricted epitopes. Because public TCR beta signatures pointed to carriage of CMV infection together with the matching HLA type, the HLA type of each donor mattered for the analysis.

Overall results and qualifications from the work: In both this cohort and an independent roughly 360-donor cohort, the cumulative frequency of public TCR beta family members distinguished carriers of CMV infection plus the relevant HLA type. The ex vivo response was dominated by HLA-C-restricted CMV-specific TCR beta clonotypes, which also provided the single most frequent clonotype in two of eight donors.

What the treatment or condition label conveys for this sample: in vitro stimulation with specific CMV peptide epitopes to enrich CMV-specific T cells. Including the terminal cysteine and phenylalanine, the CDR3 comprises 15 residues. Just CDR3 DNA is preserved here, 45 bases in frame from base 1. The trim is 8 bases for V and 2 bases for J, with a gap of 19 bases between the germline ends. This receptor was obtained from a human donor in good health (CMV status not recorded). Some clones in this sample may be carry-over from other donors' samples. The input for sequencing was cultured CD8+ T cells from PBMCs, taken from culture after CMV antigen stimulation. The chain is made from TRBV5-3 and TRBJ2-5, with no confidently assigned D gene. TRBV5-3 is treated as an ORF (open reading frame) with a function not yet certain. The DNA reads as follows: TGTGCCAGCAGGCCGGGCCCAGGAGTACAAGAGACCCAGTACTTC. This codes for CASRPGPGVQETQYF.